Following are 18 T cell receptor beta chains from one sample sequenced in a study of T-cell reconstitution after alpha-beta-depleted transplantation in children (TCRdb year 2016). In light of the paper, this sample's treatment or condition label describes: allogeneic hematopoietic cell transplantation with graft depleted of TCRalphabeta T cells and CD19 B cells. Library preparation was by PCR. Sequencing was carried out with an Illumina HiSeq 2500. Molecular barcoding was employed in the preparation of TCR libraries, with unique molecular identifiers being used to normalize TCRbeta repertoire quantification. TCRdb ran its own pipeline on the public reads, namely fastp trimming at Q25 and MiXCR clone calling, and kept in-frame beta chains. Rows are unified per CDR3 protein, each entry keeping the most common DNA and genes. The sample table lists fewer than 750,000 distinct CDR3 sequences, approximately 30% of them with a count of one. The ten largest clones add up to 36% of the sample.

Material: PBMCs, obtained before TCRalphabeta/CD19-depleted stem cell transplant. Receptor source: a boy younger than two with Wiskott-Aldrich syndrome, due to receive a stem cell transplant.

This clonotype has a handful of counts. The V gene is TRBV6-1, the J gene TRBJ1-6, with 10 bases identical to TRBD1. The CDR3 is made up of 14 amino acids. The V gene's germline CDR1 is MNHNS and CDR2 SASEGT. The V gene end was trimmed by 6 bases and the J gene end by 9 bases; junction bases not matched to a gene: 5. CDR3 DNA: TGTGCCAGCAGCAAGGGACAGGGGACTTCACCCCTCCACTTT. Translating it yields CASSKGQGTSPLHF.

This clonotype turned up a few times. This sequence joins TRBV20-1 and TRBJ2-3; 13 positions agree with TRBD2. In germline, CDR1 is DFQATT, CDR2 SNEGSKA (reference sequence). The J segment lost 4 bases and the V segment lost 6 bases, leaving 7 bases of the junction unmatched. The CDR3 is 15 residues long. The CDR3 sequence: CSAELAGGFPDTQYF. The CDR3 DNA reads as TGCAGTGCGGAACTAGCGGGAGGGTTTCCAGATACGCAGTATTTT.

This clonotype showed up just a few times. The chain links TRBV2 to TRBJ2-4; 7 nucleotides line up with TRBD1. Per germline, CDR1 SNHLY and CDR2 FYNNEI. The CDR3 consists of 13 residues. V dropped 6 bases and J dropped 3; count of bases not matched to a gene: 2. The CDR3 nucleotides read TGTGCCAGCAGCGGGGACAGCAAAAACATTCAGTACTTC. This codes for CASSGDSKNIQYF.

The chain recombines TRBV12-3 or TRBV12-4 with TRBJ2-7; TRBD2 aligns across 16 bases. J gave up 1 base and V 5 bases, and 5 bases lay outside the gene matches. This CDR3 is built from 17 residues. The DNA for the CDR3 is TGTGCCAGCAGTCCCGGGACTAGCGGGAGGGTTTCCTACGAGCAGTACTTC. Residues: CASSPGTSGRVSYEQYF.

This clonotype appeared many times. V and J are TRBV10-3 and TRBJ2-3; D not resolved. Germline CDR1 reads ENHRY; CDR2 reads SYGVKD. Trimming left V 6 bases short and J 6 bases short, with 13 bases between. This CDR3 comprises 13 residues. The CDR3 spells CAIREQQQDTQYF. CDR3 bases: TGTGCCATCAGGGAACAGCAGCAGGATACGCAGTATTTT.

This clonotype was counted a few times. The genes are TRBV5-1 and TRBJ1-2; maybe TRBD1 (6 bases). CDR1 SGHRS and CDR2 YFSETQ come from the germline V gene. Deletions cut 4 bases from V and 4 bases from J, with 17 bases between. This CDR3 has 15 residues. The CDR3 coding sequence is TGCGCCAGCAGCCCTACACCACAGGGAGCCTATGGCTACACCTTC. Its protein product is CASSPTPQGAYGYTF.

CDR3 coding DNA: TGTGCCAGCAGCTTTCGGAACATTCAGTACTTC. Its protein product is CASSFRNIQYF. The chain recombines TRBV12-3 or TRBV12-4 with TRBJ2-4, with D unresolved. The CDR3 loop spans 11 amino acids. Trimming took off 6 bases at V and 7 bases at J, with 7 bases between the two ends.

V is TRBV29-1 and J is TRBJ2-7; TRBD2 matches at 10 bases. This CDR3 region has 13 residues. V dropped 6 bases and J dropped 10; count of bases not matched to a gene: 12. The V gene's germline CDR1 is SQVTM and CDR2 ANQGSEA. DNA of the CDR3: TGCAGCGTAACCACACTATTAGCGGGAGGACAGTACTTC. This codes for CSVTTLLAGGQYF.

This chain joins TRBV4-1 and TRBJ2-7; D is possibly TRBD1 or TRBD2 (5 bases each). Germline values: CDR1 MGHRA, CDR2 YSYEKL. The CDR3 runs to 15 residues. V was clipped by 0 bases and J by 1 base, with 10 bases between them. Here the CDR3 DNA reads TGCGCCAGCAGCCAAGAAAGGGGAGCATCCTACGAGCAGTACTTC. Protein: CASSQERGASYEQYF.

The chain uses TRBV2 and TRBJ2-2; D is ambiguous. The germline V gene has CDR1 SNHLY and CDR2 FYNNEI. Trimming pared 6 bases from V and 5 bases from J, leaving 13 bases between. The CDR3 runs to 14 residues. The DNA of the CDR3 is TGTGCCAGCAGGGCTGACCTTGGAACCGGGGAGCTGTTTTTT. Translation: CASRADLGTGELFF. Full variable domain (missing parts from reference TRBV2 and TRBJ2-2): EPEVTQTPSHQVTQMGQEVILRCVPISNHLYFYWYRQILGQKVEFLVSFYNNEISEKSEIFDDQFSVERPDGSNFTLKIRSTKLEDSAMYFCASRADLGTGELFFGEGSRLTVL.

The V and J genes are TRBV6-5 and TRBJ1-1; TRBD1 might be the D (5 bases). With 4 bases removed from V and 9 bases from J, the gap between germline ends came to 18 bases. The CDR3 runs 14 residues. Germline CDR1 and CDR2: MNHEY and SVGAGI. CDR3 protein: CASSSLLPGRQAFF. CDR3 bases: TGTGCCAGCAGTTCCTTACTACCGGGACGCCAAGCTTTCTTT.

The rearrangement uses TRBV20-1 and TRBJ1-4; D possibly corresponds to TRBD1 (5 bases). CDR3 length equals 15 residues. Germline loops: CDR1 DFQATT, CDR2 SNEGSKA (reference sequence). Trimming removed 2 bases from V and 4 bases from J, with 14 bases in between. This CDR3 is CSARQTGTGNEKLFF. CDR3 bases: TGCAGTGCTAGACAAACCGGGACCGGTAATGAAAAACTGTTTTTT.

This clonotype has only a few counts. This chain uses TRBV20-1 with TRBJ2-4; D unclear. The germline gives CDR1 DFQATT, CDR2 SNEGSKA (reference sequence). Trimming took off 3 bases at V and 0 bases at J, with 6 bases between the two ends. The CDR3 contains 13 residues. The chain's CDR3 is CSAREIAKNIQYF. The CDR3 DNA reads as TGCAGTGCTAGGGAGATAGCCAAAAACATTCAGTACTTC.

This clonotype was seen only a few times. The chain recombines TRBV2 with TRBJ2-3; TRBD2 matches at 8 bases. Trimming took 6 bases from V and 0 from J; bases not matched to a gene: 11. In germline, CDR1 is SNHLY, CDR2 FYNNEI. The CDR3 has 17 amino acids. CDR3 sequence: CASSIPTPSGSTDTQYF. DNA of the CDR3: TGTGCCAGCAGCATACCAACTCCTAGCGGGAGCACAGATACGCAGTATTTT.

This clonotype was recorded a few times. The rearrangement links TRBV24-1 to TRBJ1-2; D is possibly TRBD1 (6 bases). The CDR3 contains 12 residues. Per germline, CDR1 KGHDR and CDR2 SFDVKD. Deletions cut 10 bases from V and 2 bases from J, with 10 bases between. CDR3 sequence (DNA): TGTGCCACACAGGGAACCAACTATGGCTACACCTTC. It codes for CATQGTNYGYTF.

This chain joins TRBV15 and TRBJ2-7; TRBD2 matches at 9 bases. J was trimmed by 5 bases and V by 1 base; bases with no gene match: 9. The CDR3 sequence is 16 residues long. Germline V lookup: CDR1 LNHNV, CDR2 YYDKDF (reference sequence). CDR3 amino acids: CATSRGGREGRNEQYF. Here the CDR3 DNA reads TGTGCCACCAGCAGAGGGGGGCGGGAGGGCCGGAACGAGCAGTACTTC. Full variable domain (missing parts from reference TRBV15 and TRBJ2-7): DAMVIQNPRYQVTQFGKPVTLSCSQTLNHNVMYWYQQKSSQAPKLLFHYYDKDFNNEADTPDNFQSRRPNTSFCFLDIRSPGLGDTAMYLCATSRGGREGRNEQYFGPGTRLTVT.

This clonotype turned up a few times. The chain carries TRBV5-1 and TRBJ2-7, with D unresolved. The CDR3 is 13 amino acids. The V and J ends lost 0 bases and 4 bases respectively, with 8 bases between them. Looked up from germline, CDR1 is SGHRS and CDR2 is YFSETQ. In nucleotides, the CDR3 is TGCGCCAGCAGCTTGGTCCCAGAATACGAGCAGTACTTC. Protein product: CASSLVPEYEQYF.

The table lists this clonotype with a few counts. The gene calls are TRBV5-5 and TRBJ1-1; D is unclear. Germline CDR1 is SGHKS and CDR2 is YYEKEE (reference sequence). The CDR3 is 13 residues long. V shed 0 bases and J shed 6 bases, with 9 bases lying between them. CDR3 amino acids: CASSLADRAEAFF. The CDR3 nucleotides are TGTGCCAGCAGCTTGGCGGATCGGGCTGAAGCTTTCTTT.